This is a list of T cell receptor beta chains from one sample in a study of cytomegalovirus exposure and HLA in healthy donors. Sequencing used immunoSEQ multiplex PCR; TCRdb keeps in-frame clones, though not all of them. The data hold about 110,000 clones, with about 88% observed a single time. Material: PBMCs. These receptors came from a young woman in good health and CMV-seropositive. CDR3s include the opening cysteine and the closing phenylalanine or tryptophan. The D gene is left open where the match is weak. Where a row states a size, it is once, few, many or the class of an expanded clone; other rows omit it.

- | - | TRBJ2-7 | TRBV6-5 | CASSSARGESYEQYF | TGTGCCAGCAGTTCAGCGCGGGGCGAATCCTACGAGCAGTACTTC
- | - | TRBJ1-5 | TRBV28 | CASSLRRGSRNQPQHF | TGTGCCAGCAGTTTAAGAAGGGGGAGCAGGAATCAGCCCCAGCATTTT
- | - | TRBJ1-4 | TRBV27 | CASRSVATNEKLFF | TGTGCCAGCAGAAGCGTTGCAACTAATGAAAAACTGTTTTTT
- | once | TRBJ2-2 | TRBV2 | CASRTLQGSNTGELFF | TGTGCCAGCAGAACTCTCCAGGGGTCGAACACCGGGGAGCTGTTTTTT
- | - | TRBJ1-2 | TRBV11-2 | CASSPERGGGYTF | TGTGCCAGCAGCCCCGAAAGGGGTGGTGGCTACACCTTC
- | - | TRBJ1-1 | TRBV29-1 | CSVERTQGSTEAFF | TGCAGCGTTGAGAGAACCCAGGGTAGCACTGAAGCTTTCTTT
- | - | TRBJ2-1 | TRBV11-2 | CASSLGAGVGLGNEQFF | TGTGCCAGCAGCTTAGGAGCCGGAGTCGGCCTCGGGAATGAGCAGTTCTTC
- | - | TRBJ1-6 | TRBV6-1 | CASSEVEGRSYNSPLHF | TGTGCCAGCAGTGAAGTTGAAGGGAGGTCCTATAATTCACCCCTCCACTTT
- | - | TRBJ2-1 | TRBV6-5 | CASSQRDWDNEQFF | TGTGCCAGCAGCCAACGGGACTGGGACAATGAGCAGTTCTTC
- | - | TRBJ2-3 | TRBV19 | CASSIGPSTDTQYF | TGTGCCAGTAGTATAGGGCCTAGCACAGATACGCAGTATTTT
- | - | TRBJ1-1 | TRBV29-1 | CSVELGTSEAFF | TGCAGCGTTGAACTGGGGACATCTGAAGCTTTCTTT
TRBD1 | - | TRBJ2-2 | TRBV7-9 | CASSPSPGQGIRHTGELFF | TGTGCCAGCAGCCCAAGCCCGGGACAGGGGATCCGCCACACCGGGGAGCTGTTTTTT
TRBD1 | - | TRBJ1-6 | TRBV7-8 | CASSKGQTLDGSPLHF | TGTGCCAGCAGCAAGGGACAGACCCTTGATGGATCACCCCTCCACTTT
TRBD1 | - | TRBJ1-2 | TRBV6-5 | CASSGYGQGTYYTF | TGTGCCAGCAGTGGCTACGGACAGGGGACTTACTACACCTTC
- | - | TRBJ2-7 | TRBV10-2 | CASVGLGDEQYF | TGCGCCAGCGTCGGCCTCGGGGACGAGCAGTACTTC
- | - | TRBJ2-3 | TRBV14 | CASSRRGLTDTQYF | TGTGCCAGCAGCCGGCGGGGGCTCACAGATACGCAGTATTTT
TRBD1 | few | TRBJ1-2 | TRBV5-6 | CASSLQGANYGYTF | TGTGCCAGCAGCTTGCAGGGGGCTAACTATGGCTACACCTTC
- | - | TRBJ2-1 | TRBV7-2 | CASSLASRDEQFF | TGTGCCAGCAGCTTAGCTTCCCGAGATGAGCAGTTCTTC
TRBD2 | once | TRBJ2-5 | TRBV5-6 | CASSRRYSGGWETQYF | TGTGCCAGCAGCCGCCGGTATAGCGGGGGCTGGGAGACCCAGTACTTC
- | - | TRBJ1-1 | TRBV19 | CASRHGSRGNTEAFF | TGTGCCAGTAGGCATGGTTCCAGGGGGAACACTGAAGCTTTCTTT
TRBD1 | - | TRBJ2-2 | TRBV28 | CASSSTGETTGELFF | TGTGCCAGCAGTTCCACAGGGGAAACCACCGGGGAGCTGTTTTTT
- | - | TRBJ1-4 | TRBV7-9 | CASSWTVIHEKLFF | TGTGCCAGCAGCTGGACAGTAATTCATGAAAAACTGTTTTTT
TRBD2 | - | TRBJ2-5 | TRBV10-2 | CASRASGGVQETQYF | TGCGCCAGCAGAGCTAGCGGGGGGGTTCAAGAGACCCAGTACTTC
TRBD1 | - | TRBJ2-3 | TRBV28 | CASSLQGTGSTDTQYF | TGTGCCAGCAGTTTACAAGGGACAGGGAGCACAGATACGCAGTATTTT
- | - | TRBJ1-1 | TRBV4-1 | CASSQVGGMNTEAFF | TGCGCCAGCAGCCAAGTCGGGGGAATGAACACTGAAGCTTTCTTT
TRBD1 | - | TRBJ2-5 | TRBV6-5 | CASRDRGWETQYF | TGTGCCAGCAGGGACAGGGGCTGGGAGACCCAGTACTTC
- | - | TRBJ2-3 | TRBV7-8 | CASSFSRQLNTQYF | TGTGCCAGCAGCTTTTCGCGACAGTTAAATACGCAGTATTTT
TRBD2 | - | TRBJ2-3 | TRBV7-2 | CASSLYGGGTDTQYF | TGTGCCAGCAGCTTATACGGGGGGGGCACAGATACGCAGTATTTT
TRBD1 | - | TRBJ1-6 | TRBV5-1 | CASSTRTGDNSPLHF | TGCGCCAGCAGCACCCGGACAGGCGATAATTCACCCCTCCACTTT
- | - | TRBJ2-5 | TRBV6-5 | CASSYSPQRRETQYF | TGTGCCAGCAGTTACTCCCCCCAAAGGAGAGAGACCCAGTACTTC
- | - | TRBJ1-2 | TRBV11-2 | CASSLLFTSNYGYTF | TGTGCCAGCAGCTTACTCTTCACATCAAACTATGGCTACACCTTC
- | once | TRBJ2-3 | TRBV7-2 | CASSYGQMDTQYF | TGTGCCAGCAGCTACGGACAGATGGATACGCAGTATTTT
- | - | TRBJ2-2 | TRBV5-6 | CASSWRGLGTGELFF | TGTGCCAGCAGCTGGCGGGGTTTGGGAACCGGGGAGCTGTTTTTT
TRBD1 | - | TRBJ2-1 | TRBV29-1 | CSVEEGSGTGAYNEQFF | TGCAGCGTTGAAGAAGGGAGTGGGACAGGGGCCTACAATGAGCAGTTCTTC
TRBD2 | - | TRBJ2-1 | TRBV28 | CASSLVLAGSYNEQFF | TGTGCCAGCAGTTTAGTGCTAGCGGGGTCCTACAATGAGCAGTTCTTC
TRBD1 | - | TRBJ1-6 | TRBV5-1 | CASSLDRGHTNSPLHF | TGCGCCAGCAGCTTGGACAGGGGGCATACGAATTCACCCCTCCACTTT
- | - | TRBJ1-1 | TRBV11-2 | CASRPKARGTEAFF | TGTGCCAGCAGACCTAAAGCGAGAGGCACTGAAGCTTTCTTT
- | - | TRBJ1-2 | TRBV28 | CASSPTRGYGYTF | TGTGCCAGCAGTCCCACTCGGGGCTATGGCTACACCTTC
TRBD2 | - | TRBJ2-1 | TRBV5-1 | CASSLNFGGGADEQFF | TGCGCCAGCAGCTTGAATTTTGGCGGGGGGGCAGATGAGCAGTTCTTC
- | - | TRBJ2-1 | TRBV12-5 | CASGWGGPYNEQFF | TGTGCTAGTGGGTGGGGGGGGCCCTACAATGAGCAGTTCTTC
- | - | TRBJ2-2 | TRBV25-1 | CASLTYTGELFF | TGTGCCAGCCTTACTTACACCGGGGAGCTGTTTTTT
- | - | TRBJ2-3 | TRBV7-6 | CASSLAYQTADTQYF | TGTGCCAGCAGCTTAGCATATCAGACTGCAGATACGCAGTATTTT
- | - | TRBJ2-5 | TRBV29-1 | CSVVQGGLRETQYF | TGCAGCGTAGTACAGGGCGGGCTGCGGGAGACCCAGTACTTC
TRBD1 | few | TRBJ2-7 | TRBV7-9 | CASTLSTRDRVHEQYF | TGTGCCAGCACCCTATCTACCCGAGACAGGGTCCACGAGCAGTACTTC
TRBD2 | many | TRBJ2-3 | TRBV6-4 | CASSEAGSTDTQYF | TGTGCCAGCAGTGAAGCGGGGAGCACAGATACGCAGTATTTT
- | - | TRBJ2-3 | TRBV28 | CASSLRQSTDTQYF | TGTGCCAGCAGTTTGAGACAGAGCACAGATACGCAGTATTTT
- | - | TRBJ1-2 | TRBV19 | CASTNRADYGYTF | TGTGCCAGTACAAACAGGGCGGACTATGGCTACACCTTC
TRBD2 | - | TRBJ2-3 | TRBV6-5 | CASTQAGGRADTQYF | TGTGCCAGCACCCAAGCGGGGGGGCGGGCAGATACGCAGTATTTT
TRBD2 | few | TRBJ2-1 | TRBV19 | CASIGSSGGAKSYNEQFF | TGTGCCAGCATAGGGTCTAGCGGGGGGGCCAAGTCCTACAATGAGCAGTTCTTC
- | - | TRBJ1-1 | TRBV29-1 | CSVDRSGNTEAFF | TGCAGCGTTGATCGGTCGGGGAACACTGAAGCTTTCTTT
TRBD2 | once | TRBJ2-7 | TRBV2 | CASSEASSGARYEQYF | TGTGCCAGCAGTGAAGCGTCTAGCGGGGCCCGCTACGAGCAGTACTTC
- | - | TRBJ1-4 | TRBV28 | CASHESKATNEKLFF | TGTGCCAGTCATGAGAGCAAAGCAACTAATGAAAAACTGTTTTTT
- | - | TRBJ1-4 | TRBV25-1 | CASSEWAGASTNEKLFF | TGTGCCAGCAGTGAATGGGCAGGCGCCTCAACTAATGAAAAACTGTTTTTT